The T cell receptor beta chain described here comes from a study of cytomegalovirus exposure and HLA in healthy donors. As for the study in general: Falling in the Caucasian-associated ancestry cluster were about 80% of some 400 genotyped donors.

Germline CDR1 is LGHNA and CDR2 is YNFKEQ. V was trimmed by 0 bases and J by 7 bases, leaving 9 bases between them. The CDR3 runs 13 residues. The PCR used 60 Vbeta and 13 Jbeta primers. The table came from immunoSEQ multiplex PCR; TCRdb's copy has only in-frame clones and leaves some out. The table shows about 280,000 clones, with around 90% occurring only once. V and J are TRBV4-2 and TRBJ1-1; no clear D. The TCR sequence derives from a woman in her late teens or twenties in good health and CMV-seronegative. Sequenced: PBMCs. DNA of the CDR3: TGTGCCAGCAGCCAAGAAAGCGGATATGAAGCTTTCTTT. It codes for CASSQESGYEAFF.